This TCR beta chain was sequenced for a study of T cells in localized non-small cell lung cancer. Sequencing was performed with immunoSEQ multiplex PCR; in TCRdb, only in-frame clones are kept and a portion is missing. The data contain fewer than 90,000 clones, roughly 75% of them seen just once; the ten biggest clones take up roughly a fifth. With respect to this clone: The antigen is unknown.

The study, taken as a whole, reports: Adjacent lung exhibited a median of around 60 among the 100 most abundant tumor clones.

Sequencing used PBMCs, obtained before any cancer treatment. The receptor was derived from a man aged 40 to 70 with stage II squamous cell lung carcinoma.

CDR3 in amino acids: CASSALGRDEQYF. The CDR3 DNA reads as TGTGCCAGCAGTGCGTTAGGGCGGGACGAGCAGTACTTC. The V gene is TRBV6-5, the J gene TRBJ2-7; tentatively, D is TRBD2 (5 bases). Germline V gene data show CDR1 as MNHEY and CDR2 as SVGAGI. CDR3 length equals 13 residues. Trimming left V 5 bases short and J 5 bases short, with 13 bases between.